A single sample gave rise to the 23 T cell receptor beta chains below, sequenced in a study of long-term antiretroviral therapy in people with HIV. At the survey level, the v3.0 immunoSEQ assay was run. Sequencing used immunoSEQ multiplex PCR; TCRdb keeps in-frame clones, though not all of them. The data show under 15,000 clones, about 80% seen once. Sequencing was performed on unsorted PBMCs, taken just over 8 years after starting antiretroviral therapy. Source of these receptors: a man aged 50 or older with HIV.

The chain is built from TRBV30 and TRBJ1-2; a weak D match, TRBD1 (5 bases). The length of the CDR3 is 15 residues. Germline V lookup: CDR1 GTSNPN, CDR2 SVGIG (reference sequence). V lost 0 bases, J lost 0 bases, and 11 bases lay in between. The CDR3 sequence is CAWSVGRAANYGYTF. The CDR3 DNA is TGTGCCTGGAGTGTAGGCAGGGCGGCTAACTATGGCTACACCTTC.

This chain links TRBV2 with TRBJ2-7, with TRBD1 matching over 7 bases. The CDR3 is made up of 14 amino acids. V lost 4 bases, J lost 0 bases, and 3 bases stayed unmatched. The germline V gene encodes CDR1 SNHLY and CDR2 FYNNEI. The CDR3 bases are TGTGCCAGCAGTGGGGGACAGTTCTCCTACGAGCAGTACTTC. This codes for CASSGGQFSYEQYF.

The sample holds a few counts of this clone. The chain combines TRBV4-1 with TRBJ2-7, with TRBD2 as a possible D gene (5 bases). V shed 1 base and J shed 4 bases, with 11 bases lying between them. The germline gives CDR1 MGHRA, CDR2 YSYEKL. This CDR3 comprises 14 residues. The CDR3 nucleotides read TGCGCCAGCAGCCAAGGAGAGGGATTGTACGAGCAGTACTTC. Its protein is CASSQGEGLYEQYF.

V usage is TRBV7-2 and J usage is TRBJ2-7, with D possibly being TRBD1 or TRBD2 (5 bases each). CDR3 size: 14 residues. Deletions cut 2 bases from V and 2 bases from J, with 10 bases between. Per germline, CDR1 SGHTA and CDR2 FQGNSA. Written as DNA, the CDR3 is TGTGCCAGCAGCTTAACACTAGGGGCCTACGAGCAGTACTTC. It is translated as CASSLTLGAYEQYF.

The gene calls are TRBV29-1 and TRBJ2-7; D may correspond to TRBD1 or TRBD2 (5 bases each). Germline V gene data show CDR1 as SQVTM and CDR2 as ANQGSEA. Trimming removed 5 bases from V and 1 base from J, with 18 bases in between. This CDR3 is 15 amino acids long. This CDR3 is CSVSGGQVGSYEQYF. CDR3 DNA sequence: TGCAGCGTTAGTGGAGGACAAGTAGGGTCCTACGAGCAGTACTTC.

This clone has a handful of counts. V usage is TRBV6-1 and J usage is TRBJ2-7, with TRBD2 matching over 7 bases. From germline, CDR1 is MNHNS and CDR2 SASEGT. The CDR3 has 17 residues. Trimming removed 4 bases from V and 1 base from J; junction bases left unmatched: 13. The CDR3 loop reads CASSVQRGPGSSYEQYF. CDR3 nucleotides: TGTGCCAGCAGTGTGCAGCGGGGCCCTGGTTCGTCCTACGAGCAGTACTTC.

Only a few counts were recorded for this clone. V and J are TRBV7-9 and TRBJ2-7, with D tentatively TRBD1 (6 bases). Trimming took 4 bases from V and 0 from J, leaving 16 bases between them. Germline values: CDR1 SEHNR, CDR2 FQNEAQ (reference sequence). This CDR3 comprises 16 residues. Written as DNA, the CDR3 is TGTGCCAGCAGCTCCCTTACAGGGTCAAGCTCCTACGAGCAGTACTTC. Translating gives CASSSLTGSSSYEQYF.

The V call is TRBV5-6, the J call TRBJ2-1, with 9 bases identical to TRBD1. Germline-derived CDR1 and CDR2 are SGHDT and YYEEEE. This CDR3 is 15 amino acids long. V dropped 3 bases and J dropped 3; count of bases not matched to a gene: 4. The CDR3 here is CASSWGQGGYNEQFF. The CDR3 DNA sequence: TGTGCCAGCAGCTGGGGACAGGGAGGCTACAATGAGCAGTTCTTC.

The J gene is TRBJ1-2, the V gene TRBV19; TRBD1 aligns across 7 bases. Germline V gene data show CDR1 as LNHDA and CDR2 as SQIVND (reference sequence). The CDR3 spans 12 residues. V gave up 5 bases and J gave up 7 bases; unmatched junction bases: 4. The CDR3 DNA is TGTGCCAGTAGTTATGCAGGGGGTGGCTACACCTTC. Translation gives CASSYAGGGYTF.

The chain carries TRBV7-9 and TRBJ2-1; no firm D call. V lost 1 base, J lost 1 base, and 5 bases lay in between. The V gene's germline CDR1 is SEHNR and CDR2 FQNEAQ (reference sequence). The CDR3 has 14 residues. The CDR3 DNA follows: TGTGCCAGCAGCTTAGAGGGTTCCTACAATGAGCAGTTCTTC. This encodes CASSLEGSYNEQFF.

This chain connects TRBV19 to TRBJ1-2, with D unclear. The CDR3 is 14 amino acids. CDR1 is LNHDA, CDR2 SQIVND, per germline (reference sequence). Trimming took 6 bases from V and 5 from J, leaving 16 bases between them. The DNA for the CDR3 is TGTGCCAGTAGGACGGGCTCGCTGGCATATGGCTACACCTTC. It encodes CASRTGSLAYGYTF.

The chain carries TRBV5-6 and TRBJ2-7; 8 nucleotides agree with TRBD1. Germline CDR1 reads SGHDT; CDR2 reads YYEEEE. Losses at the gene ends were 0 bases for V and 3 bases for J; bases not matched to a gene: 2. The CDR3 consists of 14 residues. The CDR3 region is CASSLGTGYYEQYF. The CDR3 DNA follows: TGTGCCAGCAGCTTGGGGACAGGGTACTACGAGCAGTACTTC.

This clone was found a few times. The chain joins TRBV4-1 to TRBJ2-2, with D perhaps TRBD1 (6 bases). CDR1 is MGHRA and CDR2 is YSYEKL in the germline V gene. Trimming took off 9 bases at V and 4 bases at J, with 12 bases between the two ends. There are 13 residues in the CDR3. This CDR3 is CASTGLGTGELFF. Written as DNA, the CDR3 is TGCGCCAGTACAGGGTTAGGCACCGGGGAGCTGTTTTTT.

The CDR3 protein is CASSSEVLNTEAFF. As DNA, the CDR3 is TGTGCCAGCAGTTCGGAAGTCCTGAACACTGAAGCTTTCTTT. V and J are TRBV6-6 and TRBJ1-1; D uncertain. V lost 4 bases and J 0 bases, leaving 9 bases between the germline ends. This CDR3 is 14 amino acids long. Germline V gene sequence: CDR1 MNHNY, CDR2 SVGAGI (reference sequence).

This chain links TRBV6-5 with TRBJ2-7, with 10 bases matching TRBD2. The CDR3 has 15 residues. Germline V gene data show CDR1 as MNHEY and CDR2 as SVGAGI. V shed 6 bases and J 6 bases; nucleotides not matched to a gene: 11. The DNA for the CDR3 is TGTGCCAGCAGCCCCTCGAGCGGGGGGGTAAGCGAGCAGTACTTC. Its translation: CASSPSSGGVSEQYF.

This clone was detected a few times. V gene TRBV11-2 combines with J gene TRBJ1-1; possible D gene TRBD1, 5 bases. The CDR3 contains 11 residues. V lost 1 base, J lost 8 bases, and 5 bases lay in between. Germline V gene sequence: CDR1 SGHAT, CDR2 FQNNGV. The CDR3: CASSLGTEAFF. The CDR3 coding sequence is TGTGCCAGCAGCTTAGGGACAGAAGCTTTCTTT.

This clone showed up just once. CDR3 amino acids: CASSFGTEAFF. CDR3 nucleotides: TGTGCCAGCAGCTTTGGTACTGAAGCTTTCTTT. The chain links TRBV5-4 to TRBJ1-1; D gene ambiguous. The V end was cut by 2 bases, the J end by 5 bases, with 4 bases between. The CDR3 is 11 amino acids. Germline CDR1 and CDR2: SGHNT and YYREEE (reference sequence).

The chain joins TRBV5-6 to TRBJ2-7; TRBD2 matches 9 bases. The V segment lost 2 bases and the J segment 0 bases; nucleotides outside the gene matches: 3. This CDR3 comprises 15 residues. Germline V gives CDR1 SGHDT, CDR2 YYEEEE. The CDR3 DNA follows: TGTGCCAGCAGCTTTAGCGGGGGTCCCTCCTACGAGCAGTACTTC. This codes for CASSFSGGPSYEQYF. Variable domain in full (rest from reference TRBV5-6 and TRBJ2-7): DAGVTQSPTHLIKTRGQQVTLRCSPKSGHDTVSWYQQALGQGPQFIFQYYEEEERQRGNFPDRFSGHQFPNYSSELNVNALLLGDSALYLCASSFSGGPSYEQYFGPGTRLTVT.

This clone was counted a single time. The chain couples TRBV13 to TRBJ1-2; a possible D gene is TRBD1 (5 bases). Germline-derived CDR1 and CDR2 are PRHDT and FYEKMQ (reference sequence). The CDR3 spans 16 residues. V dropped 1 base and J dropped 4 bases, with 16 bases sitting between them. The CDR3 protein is CASSLEIGGSSYGYTF. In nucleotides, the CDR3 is TGTGCCAGCAGCTTAGAAATCGGGGGATCATCCTATGGCTACACCTTC.

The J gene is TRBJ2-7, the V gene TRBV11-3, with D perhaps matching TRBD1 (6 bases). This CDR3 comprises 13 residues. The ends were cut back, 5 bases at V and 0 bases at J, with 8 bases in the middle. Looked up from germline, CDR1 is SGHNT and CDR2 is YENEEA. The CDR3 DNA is TGTGCCAGCAGCACAGGGTTCTCCTACGAGCAGTACTTC. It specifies CASSTGFSYEQYF.

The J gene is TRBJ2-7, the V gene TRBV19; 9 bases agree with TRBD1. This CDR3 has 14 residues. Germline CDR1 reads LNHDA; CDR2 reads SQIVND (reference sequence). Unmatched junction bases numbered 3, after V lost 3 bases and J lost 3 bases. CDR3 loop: CASSIRQGVYEQYF. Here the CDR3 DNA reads TGTGCCAGTAGTATCCGACAGGGGGTCTACGAGCAGTACTTC.

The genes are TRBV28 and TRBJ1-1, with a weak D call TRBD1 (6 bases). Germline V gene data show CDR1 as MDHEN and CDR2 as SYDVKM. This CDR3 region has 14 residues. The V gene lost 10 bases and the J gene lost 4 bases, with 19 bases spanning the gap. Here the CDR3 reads CATLFAGGGTEAFF. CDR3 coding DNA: TGTGCCACCCTTTTTGCCGGAGGGGGCACTGAAGCTTTCTTT.

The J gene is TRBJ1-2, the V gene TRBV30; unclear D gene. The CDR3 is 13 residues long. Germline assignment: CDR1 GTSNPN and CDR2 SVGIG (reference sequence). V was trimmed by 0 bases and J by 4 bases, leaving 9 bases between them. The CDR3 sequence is CAWSVEIGYGYTF. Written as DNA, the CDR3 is TGTGCCTGGAGTGTAGAAATTGGCTATGGCTACACCTTC.